This is a list of T cell receptor beta chains from one sample in a study of multiple sclerosis patients with progressive multifocal leukoencephalopathy. The repertoire was sequenced with immunoSEQ multiplex PCR; TCRdb's copy has only in-frame clones and lacks some. The top ten hold around 5.7% of the sample, which has 25,000 to 35,000 clones, about 91% seen once. The sequenced sample was PBMCs, obtained from a patient treated with natalizumab. The receptors were gathered from a middle-aged woman with progressive multifocal leukoencephalopathy. Both conserved end residues are part of each CDR3. Each record gives: V gene, clone size, D gene, CDR3 length, J gene, CDR3 DNA, CDR3 protein. The D gene is left open where the match is weak. Where a row states a size, it is once, few, many or the class of an expanded clone; other rows omit it.

v_call: TRBV7-9
clone_size: -
d_call: -
cdr3_length: 14
j_call: TRBJ1-1
cdr3_nt: TGTGCCAGCAGCTCCCCGAGGGAGAACACTGAAGCTTTCTTT
cdr3_aa: CASSSPRENTEAFF

v_call: TRBV6-6
clone_size: few
d_call: TRBD1
cdr3_length: 13
j_call: TRBJ1-4
cdr3_nt: TGTGCCAGCGGAGACAGGGTTTATGAAAAACTGTTTTTT
cdr3_aa: CASGDRVYEKLFF

v_call: TRBV19
clone_size: few
d_call: -
cdr3_length: 14
j_call: TRBJ2-1
cdr3_nt: TGTGCCAGTAGTATTGCGGCTGGGTACAATGAGCAGTTCTTC
cdr3_aa: CASSIAAGYNEQFF

v_call: TRBV19
clone_size: -
d_call: -
cdr3_length: 17
j_call: TRBJ2-2
cdr3_nt: TGTGCCAGTAGTACATACGGGAGAAGTCTGAACACCGGGGAGCTGTTTTTT
cdr3_aa: CASSTYGRSLNTGELFF

v_call: TRBV7-2
clone_size: -
d_call: TRBD1
cdr3_length: 15
j_call: TRBJ1-2
cdr3_nt: TGTGCCAGCAGCTTAAGCCGGGACAGGGGGGAAGGCTACACCTTC
cdr3_aa: CASSLSRDRGEGYTF

v_call: TRBV6-1
clone_size: once
d_call: TRBD1
cdr3_length: 15
j_call: TRBJ2-7
cdr3_nt: TGTGCCAGCAGTGAAGCTTTGGGCAGGGGGCGTGAGCAGTACTTC
cdr3_aa: CASSEALGRGREQYF

v_call: TRBV6-5
clone_size: -
d_call: -
cdr3_length: 13
j_call: TRBJ1-1
cdr3_nt: TGTGCCAGCTCGGGCCGGTCGAACACTGAAGCTTTCTTT
cdr3_aa: CASSGRSNTEAFF

v_call: TRBV25-1
clone_size: -
d_call: TRBD1
cdr3_length: 16
j_call: TRBJ1-6
cdr3_nt: TGTGCCAGCAGTCAAACAACAGGGGGACGGAGTTCACCCCTCCACTTT
cdr3_aa: CASSQTTGGRSSPLHF

v_call: TRBV7-9
clone_size: -
d_call: -
cdr3_length: 17
j_call: TRBJ2-5
cdr3_nt: TGTGCCAGCAGCTTAGGTTGGGGAGACGGAGGCTTTGAGACCCAGTACTTC
cdr3_aa: CASSLGWGDGGFETQYF

v_call: TRBV6-1
clone_size: -
d_call: -
cdr3_length: 14
j_call: TRBJ1-4
cdr3_nt: TGTGCCAGCAGTGGTTGGGAAGCTAATGAAAAACTGTTTTTT
cdr3_aa: CASSGWEANEKLFF

v_call: TRBV7-3
clone_size: -
d_call: -
cdr3_length: 13
j_call: TRBJ1-1
cdr3_nt: TGTGCCAGCAGCTTAGGGGCGAACACTGAAGCTTTCTTT
cdr3_aa: CASSLGANTEAFF

v_call: TRBV18
clone_size: -
d_call: TRBD2
cdr3_length: 15
j_call: TRBJ2-7
cdr3_nt: TGTGCCAGCTCCCAGATAGCGGGAGGGCTCTACGAGCAGTACTTC
cdr3_aa: CASSQIAGGLYEQYF

v_call: TRBV5-1
clone_size: -
d_call: TRBD1
cdr3_length: 13
j_call: TRBJ2-5
cdr3_nt: TGCGCCAGCAGCCCCCGGGACAGGGAGACCCAGTACTTC
cdr3_aa: CASSPRDRETQYF

v_call: TRBV11-2
clone_size: -
d_call: TRBD1
cdr3_length: 18
j_call: TRBJ2-3
cdr3_nt: TGTGCCAGCAGCTTACCCCACGACACAGGGGGATCGCCAGATACGCAGTATTTT
cdr3_aa: CASSLPHDTGGSPDTQYF

v_call: TRBV28
clone_size: -
d_call: -
cdr3_length: 15
j_call: TRBJ2-7
cdr3_nt: TGTGCCAGCAGTGGAGCATTGGAGAGTTGGAACGAGCAGTACTTC
cdr3_aa: CASSGALESWNEQYF

v_call: TRBV5-1
clone_size: -
d_call: TRBD1
cdr3_length: 16
j_call: TRBJ2-1
cdr3_nt: TGCGCCAGCAGCCTCCTGGGACAGGGAAGTGGGGATGAGCAGTTCTTC
cdr3_aa: CASSLLGQGSGDEQFF

v_call: TRBV19
clone_size: once
d_call: -
cdr3_length: 14
j_call: TRBJ1-1
cdr3_nt: TGTGCCAGCCGAATGGACAGCTTGGGCACTGAAGCTTTCTTT
cdr3_aa: CASRMDSLGTEAFF

v_call: TRBV30
clone_size: -
d_call: -
cdr3_length: 18
j_call: TRBJ1-3
cdr3_nt: TGTGCCTGGACTTCGGACCCCTCGGGGCCTTACTCTGGAAACACCATATATTTT
cdr3_aa: CAWTSDPSGPYSGNTIYF

v_call: TRBV28
clone_size: -
d_call: -
cdr3_length: 13
j_call: TRBJ1-1
cdr3_nt: TGTGCCAGCAGTTCCAGCATGAACACTGAAGCTTTCTTT
cdr3_aa: CASSSSMNTEAFF

v_call: TRBV5-6
clone_size: -
d_call: TRBD1
cdr3_length: 15
j_call: TRBJ1-2
cdr3_nt: TGTGCCAGCAGCCCCTGGACAGGGACTAACTATGGCTACACCTTC
cdr3_aa: CASSPWTGTNYGYTF

v_call: TRBV7-2
clone_size: -
d_call: -
cdr3_length: 16
j_call: TRBJ2-5
cdr3_nt: TGTGCCAGCAGCTTTCGAGTGTCGGGCTTAACGGAGACCCAGTACTTC
cdr3_aa: CASSFRVSGLTETQYF

v_call: TRBV4-1
clone_size: -
d_call: TRBD1
cdr3_length: 15
j_call: TRBJ1-4
cdr3_nt: TGCGCCAGCAGCCAAGACAGGGGGATAGGCGAAAAACTGTTTTTT
cdr3_aa: CASSQDRGIGEKLFF

v_call: TRBV2
clone_size: -
d_call: -
cdr3_length: 16
j_call: TRBJ2-1
cdr3_nt: TGTGCCAGCAGTGACTCGGTTTGGGCCGAGATCAATGAGCAGTTCTTC
cdr3_aa: CASSDSVWAEINEQFF

v_call: TRBV7-2
clone_size: -
d_call: TRBD1
cdr3_length: 16
j_call: TRBJ1-5
cdr3_nt: TGTGCCAGCAGCTTAGAGGGGGCTGCATACAATCAGCCCCAGCATTTT
cdr3_aa: CASSLEGAAYNQPQHF

v_call: TRBV7-9
clone_size: -
d_call: -
cdr3_length: 14
j_call: TRBJ2-3
cdr3_nt: TGTGCCAGCAGCCCCAGGGTGGGCACAGATACGCAGTATTTT
cdr3_aa: CASSPRVGTDTQYF

v_call: TRBV19
clone_size: -
d_call: TRBD1
cdr3_length: 16
j_call: TRBJ2-7
cdr3_nt: TGTGCCAGTAGTTCGCCGGACAGGGGAAGATCCTACGAGCAGTACTTC
cdr3_aa: CASSSPDRGRSYEQYF

v_call: TRBV7-8
clone_size: -
d_call: -
cdr3_length: 15
j_call: TRBJ2-7
cdr3_nt: TGTGCCAGCAGAAACGACAAGTCCAGCTCCTACGAGCAGTACTTC
cdr3_aa: CASRNDKSSSYEQYF

v_call: TRBV7-6
clone_size: few
d_call: -
cdr3_length: 15
j_call: TRBJ2-2
cdr3_nt: TGTGCCAGCAGCTTAGGTGCTAGTAACACCGGGGAGCTGTTTTTT
cdr3_aa: CASSLGASNTGELFF

v_call: TRBV5-4
clone_size: -
d_call: -
cdr3_length: 17
j_call: TRBJ2-1
cdr3_nt: TGTGCCAGCAGCTTGCGGGAGAGGGCCTACATCCGCGATGAGCAGTTCTTC
cdr3_aa: CASSLRERAYIRDEQFF

v_call: TRBV28
clone_size: -
d_call: -
cdr3_length: 12
j_call: TRBJ1-2
cdr3_nt: TGTGCCAGCAGTTTAGGGGTCAATGGCTACACCTTC
cdr3_aa: CASSLGVNGYTF

v_call: TRBV7-9
clone_size: -
d_call: TRBD1
cdr3_length: 15
j_call: TRBJ2-7
cdr3_nt: TGTGCCAGCAGCTCCCGACAGGGGGCTCTCTACGAGCAGTACTTC
cdr3_aa: CASSSRQGALYEQYF

v_call: TRBV6-5
clone_size: once
d_call: -
cdr3_length: 14
j_call: TRBJ2-1
cdr3_nt: TGTGCCAGCAGAGCCGACATTACCTACAATGAGCAGTTCTTC
cdr3_aa: CASRADITYNEQFF

v_call: TRBV15
clone_size: -
d_call: TRBD1
cdr3_length: 15
j_call: TRBJ2-2
cdr3_nt: TGTGCCACCAGGCCGGGACAGGGAGATACCGGGGAGCTGTTTTTT
cdr3_aa: CATRPGQGDTGELFF

v_call: TRBV11-2
clone_size: -
d_call: TRBD2
cdr3_length: 15
j_call: TRBJ2-1
cdr3_nt: TGTGCCAGCAGCTTAACTAGCGGGGGGCGCAATGAGCAGTTCTTC
cdr3_aa: CASSLTSGGRNEQFF

v_call: TRBV28
clone_size: -
d_call: TRBD2
cdr3_length: 16
j_call: TRBJ2-1
cdr3_nt: TGTGCCAGCACCTTGGTGGGGACTAGCGGAAGAAATGAGCAGTTCTTC
cdr3_aa: CASTLVGTSGRNEQFF

v_call: TRBV6-5
clone_size: -
d_call: -
cdr3_length: 13
j_call: TRBJ1-5
cdr3_nt: TGTGCCAGCAGTTCTCTGAGCAATCAGCCCCAGCATTTT
cdr3_aa: CASSSLSNQPQHF

v_call: TRBV7-3
clone_size: -
d_call: TRBD2
cdr3_length: 18
j_call: TRBJ2-1
cdr3_nt: TGTGCCAGCAGCTTAAGACTAGCGGGAGAAAGGGGGGCCAATGAGCAGTTCTTC
cdr3_aa: CASSLRLAGERGANEQFF

v_call: TRBV30
clone_size: once
d_call: TRBD1
cdr3_length: 13
j_call: TRBJ1-2
cdr3_nt: TGTGCCTGGGGGGACAGGCCTGACTATGGCTACACCTTC
cdr3_aa: CAWGDRPDYGYTF

v_call: TRBV5-1
clone_size: -
d_call: TRBD2
cdr3_length: 16
j_call: TRBJ2-3
cdr3_nt: TGCGCCAGCAGCTTGTCGGGCGGGAGGGGTGCAGATACGCAGTATTTT
cdr3_aa: CASSLSGGRGADTQYF

v_call: TRBV5-6
clone_size: -
d_call: -
cdr3_length: 16
j_call: TRBJ2-6
cdr3_nt: TGTGCCAGCAGCTTCGGGACGTCTGTCGGGGCCAACGTCCTGACTTTC
cdr3_aa: CASSFGTSVGANVLTF